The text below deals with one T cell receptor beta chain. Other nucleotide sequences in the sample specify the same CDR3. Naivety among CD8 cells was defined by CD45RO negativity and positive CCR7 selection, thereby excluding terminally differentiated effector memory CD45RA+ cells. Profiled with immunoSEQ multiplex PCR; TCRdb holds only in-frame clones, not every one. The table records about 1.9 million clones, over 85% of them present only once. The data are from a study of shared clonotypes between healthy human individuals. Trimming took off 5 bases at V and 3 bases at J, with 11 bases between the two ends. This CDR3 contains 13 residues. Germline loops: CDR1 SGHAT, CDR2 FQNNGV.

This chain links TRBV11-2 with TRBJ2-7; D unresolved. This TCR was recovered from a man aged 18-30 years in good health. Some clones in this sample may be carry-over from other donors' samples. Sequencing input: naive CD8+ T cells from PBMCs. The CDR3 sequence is CASSLGRDYEQYF. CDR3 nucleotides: TGTGCCAGCAGCCTAGGTAGGGACTACGAGCAGTACTTC.